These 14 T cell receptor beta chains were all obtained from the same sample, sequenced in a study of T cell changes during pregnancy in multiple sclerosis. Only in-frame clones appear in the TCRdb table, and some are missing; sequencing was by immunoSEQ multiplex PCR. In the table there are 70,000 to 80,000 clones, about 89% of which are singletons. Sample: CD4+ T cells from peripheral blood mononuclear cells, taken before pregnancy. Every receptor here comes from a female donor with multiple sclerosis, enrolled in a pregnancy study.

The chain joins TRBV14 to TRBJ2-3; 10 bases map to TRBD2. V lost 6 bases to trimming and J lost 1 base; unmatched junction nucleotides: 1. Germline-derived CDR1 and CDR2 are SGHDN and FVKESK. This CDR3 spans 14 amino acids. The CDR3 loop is CASRLAGGTDTQYF. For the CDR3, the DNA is TGTGCCAGCAGGCTAGCGGGGGGCACAGATACGCAGTATTTT. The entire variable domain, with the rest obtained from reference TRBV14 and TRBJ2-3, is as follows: EAGVTQFPSHSVIEKGQTVTLRCDPISGHDNLYWYRRVMGKEIKFLLHFVKESKQDESGMPNNRFLAERTGGTYSTLKVQPAELEDSGVYFCASRLAGGTDTQYFGPGTRLTVL.

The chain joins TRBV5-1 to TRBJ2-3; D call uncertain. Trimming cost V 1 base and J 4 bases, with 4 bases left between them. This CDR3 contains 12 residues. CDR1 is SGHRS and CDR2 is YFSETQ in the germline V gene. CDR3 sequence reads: CASSLFSDTQYF. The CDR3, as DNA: TGCGCCAGCAGCTTGTTCTCAGATACGCAGTATTTT.

CDR3 DNA: TGCGCCAGCAGCTTGTACCAAGGACAGCGAGCTGAAGCTTTCTTT. It is translated as CASSLYQGQRAEAFF. This chain links TRBV5-1 with TRBJ1-1, with D possibly TRBD1 on 6 matching bases. Trimming took 1 base from V and 6 from J, leaving 16 bases between them. Germline V CDR1 and CDR2: SGHRS, YFSETQ. The CDR3 is made up of 15 amino acids. Full variable domain (remainder filled in from reference TRBV5-1 and TRBJ1-1): KAGVTQTPRYLIKTRGQQVTLSCSPISGHRSVSWYQQTPGQGLQFLFEYFSETQRNKGNFPGRFSGRQFSNSRSEMNVSTLELGDSALYLCASSLYQGQRAEAFFGQGTRLTVV.

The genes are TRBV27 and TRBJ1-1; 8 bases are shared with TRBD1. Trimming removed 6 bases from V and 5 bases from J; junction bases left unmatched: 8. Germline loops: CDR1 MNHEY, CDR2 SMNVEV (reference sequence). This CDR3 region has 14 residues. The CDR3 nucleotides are TGTGCCAGCAGCTTAACAGGGGGAAGGACTGAAGCTTTCTTT. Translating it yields CASSLTGGRTEAFF.

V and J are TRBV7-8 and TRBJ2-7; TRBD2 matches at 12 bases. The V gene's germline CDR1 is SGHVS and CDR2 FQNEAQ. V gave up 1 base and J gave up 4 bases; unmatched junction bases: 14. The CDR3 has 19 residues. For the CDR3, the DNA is TGTGCCAGCAGCTTAGAGTCGACTAGCGGGAGTTTTTCCTCTTACGAGCAGTACTTC. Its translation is CASSLESTSGSFSSYEQYF. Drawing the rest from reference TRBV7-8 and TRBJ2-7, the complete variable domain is GAGVSQSPRYKVAKRGQDVALRCDPISGHVSLFWYQQALGQGPEFLTYFQNEAQLDKSGLPSDRFFAERPEGSVSTLKIQRTQQEDSAVYLCASSLESTSGSFSSYEQYFGPGTRLTVT.

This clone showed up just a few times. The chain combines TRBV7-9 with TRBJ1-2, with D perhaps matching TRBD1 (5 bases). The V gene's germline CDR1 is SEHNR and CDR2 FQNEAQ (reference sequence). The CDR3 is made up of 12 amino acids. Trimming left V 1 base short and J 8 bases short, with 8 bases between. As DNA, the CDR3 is TGTGCCAGCAGCTTAGAAGACAGAGGCTACACCTTC. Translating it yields CASSLEDRGYTF. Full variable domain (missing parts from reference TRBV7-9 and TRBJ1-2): DTGVSQNPRHKITKRGQNVTFRCDPISEHNRLYWYRQTLGQGPEFLTYFQNEAQLEKSRLLSDRFSAERPKGSFSTLEIQRTEQGDSAMYLCASSLEDRGYTFGSGTRLTVV.

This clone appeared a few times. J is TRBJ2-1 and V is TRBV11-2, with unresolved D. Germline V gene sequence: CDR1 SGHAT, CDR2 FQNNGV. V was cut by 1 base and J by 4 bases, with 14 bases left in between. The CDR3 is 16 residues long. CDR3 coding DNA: TGTGCCAGCAGCTTAGCTCTCTCCGCGGCATACAATGAGCAGTTCTTC. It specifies CASSLALSAAYNEQFF.

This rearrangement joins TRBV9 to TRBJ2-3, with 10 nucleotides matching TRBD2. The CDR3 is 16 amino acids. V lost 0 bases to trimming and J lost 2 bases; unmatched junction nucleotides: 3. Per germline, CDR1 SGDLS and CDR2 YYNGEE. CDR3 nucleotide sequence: TGTGCCAGCAGCGTAGGAGCGGGAGGGGTCACAGATACGCAGTATTTT. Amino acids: CASSVGAGGVTDTQYF.

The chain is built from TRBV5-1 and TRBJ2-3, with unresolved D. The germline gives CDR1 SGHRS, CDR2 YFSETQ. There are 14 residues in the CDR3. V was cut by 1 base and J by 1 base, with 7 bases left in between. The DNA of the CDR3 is TGCGCCAGCAGCTTGACTACCCGCACAGATACGCAGTATTTT. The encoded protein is CASSLTTRTDTQYF.

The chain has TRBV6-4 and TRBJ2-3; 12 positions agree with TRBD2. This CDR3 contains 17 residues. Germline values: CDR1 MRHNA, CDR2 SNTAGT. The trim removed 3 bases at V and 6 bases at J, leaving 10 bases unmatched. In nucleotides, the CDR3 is TGTGCCAGCAGTGAATCCCCACTAGCGGGGGGAACTGATACGCAGTATTTT. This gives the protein CASSESPLAGGTDTQYF.

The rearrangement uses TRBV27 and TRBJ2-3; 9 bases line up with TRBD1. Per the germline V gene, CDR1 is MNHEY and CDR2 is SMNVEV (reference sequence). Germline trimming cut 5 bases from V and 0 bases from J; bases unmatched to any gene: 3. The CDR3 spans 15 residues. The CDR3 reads CASSVGQGSTDTQYF. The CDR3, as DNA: TGTGCCAGCAGTGTGGGACAGGGAAGCACAGATACGCAGTATTTT.

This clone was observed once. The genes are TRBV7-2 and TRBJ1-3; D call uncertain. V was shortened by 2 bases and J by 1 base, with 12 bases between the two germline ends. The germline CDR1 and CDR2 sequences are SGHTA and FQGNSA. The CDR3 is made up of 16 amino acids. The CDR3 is CASSLRWAPSGNTIYF. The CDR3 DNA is TGTGCCAGCAGCTTAAGGTGGGCTCCTTCTGGAAACACCATATATTTT.

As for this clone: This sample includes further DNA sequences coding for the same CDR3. CDR3 loop: CASSITGGNTEAFF. In DNA, the CDR3 is TGTGCCAGTAGTATAACCGGGGGGAACACTGAAGCTTTCTTT. The V gene is TRBV19, the J gene TRBJ1-1, with D maybe TRBD1 (5 bases). Germline assignment: CDR1 LNHDA and CDR2 SQIVND (reference sequence). CDR3 length: 14 residues. Deletions cut 2 bases from V and 1 base from J, with 8 bases between.

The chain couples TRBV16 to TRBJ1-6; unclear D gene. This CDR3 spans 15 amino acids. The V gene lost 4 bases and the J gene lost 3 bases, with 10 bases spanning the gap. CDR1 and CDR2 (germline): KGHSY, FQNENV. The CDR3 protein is CASSPVNSYNSPLHF. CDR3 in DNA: TGTGCCAGCAGCCCGGTTAACAGCTATAATTCACCCCTCCACTTT. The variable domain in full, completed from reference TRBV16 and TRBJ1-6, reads GEEVAQTPKHLVRGEGQKAKLYCAPIKGHSYVFWYQQVLKNEFKFLISFQNENVFDETGMPKERFSAKCLPNSPCSLEIQATKLEDSAVYFCASSPVNSYNSPLHFGNGTRLTVT.